These 20 T cell receptor beta chains share one sample of origin, sequenced in a study of vaccination effects on CD4 cells after COVID-19. Their recognized antigens are unknown. Data came from immunoSEQ multiplex PCR; TCRdb stores just in-frame clones and leaves some out. The profile shows tens of thousands of clones, 70% to 85% of them singletons. Isolation of CD4+ T cells took place after less than 12 days of culture. All participants had two doses of either the BNT162b2 or mRNA-1273 vaccine. The material was CD4+ T cells from PBMCs cultured without peptide, obtained after COVID-19 vaccination. These receptors all come from a human donor who received a COVID-19 vaccine.

The gene calls are TRBV2 and TRBJ2-1; 10 bases are shared with TRBD1. Germline CDR1 is SNHLY and CDR2 is FYNNEI. This CDR3 contains 12 residues. Germline trimming cut 6 bases from V and 8 bases from J; bases unmatched to any gene: 1. In nucleotides, the CDR3 is TGTGCCAGCAGGGACAGGGGGGATGAGCAGTTCTTC. This sequence encodes CASRDRGDEQFF.

The CDR3 DNA reads as TGTGCCAGCAGTGATAGGTACGAGCAGTACGTC. It translates to CASSDRYEQYV. The rearrangement joins TRBV2 to TRBJ2-7, with D uncertain. Germline CDR1 is SNHLY and CDR2 is FYNNEI. Trimming left V 3 bases short and J 4 bases short, with 4 bases between. CDR3 length: 11 residues.

This clone was found a few times. CDR3 residues: CASSLGSLNTEAFF. The CDR3 DNA sequence: TGTGCCAGCAGCCTAGGGAGTTTGAACACTGAAGCTTTCTTT. The genes are TRBV14 and TRBJ1-1, with D hard to call. The CDR3 spans 14 residues. The germline gives CDR1 SGHDN, CDR2 FVKESK. Trimming shortened V by 4 bases and J by 0 bases, and 9 bases separated the two germline ends. Full variable domain (rest looked up from reference TRBV14 and TRBJ1-1): EAGVTQFPSHSVIEKGQTVTLRCDPISGHDNLYWYRRVMGKEIKFLLHFVKESKQDESGMPNNRFLAERTGGTYSTLKVQPAELEDSGVYFCASSLGSLNTEAFFGQGTRLTVV.

The gene calls are TRBV11-3 and TRBJ2-1, with 11 positions matching TRBD2. This CDR3 has 19 residues. Trimming took 5 bases from V and 0 from J; bases not matched to a gene: 12. Germline-derived CDR1 and CDR2 are SGHNT and YENEEA. The CDR3 DNA follows: TGTGCCAGCAGCGACCGCCGGGCTAGCGGGGGGCCCTCCTACAATGAGCAGTTCTTC. Protein: CASSDRRASGGPSYNEQFF.

This clone was observed a few times. The chain links TRBV10-2 to TRBJ1-5, with TRBD1 matching over 7 bases. With V trimmed by 7 bases and J by 0 bases, 6 bases remained unmatched. Per germline, CDR1 WSHSY and CDR2 SAAADI. The CDR3 is made up of 15 amino acids. The CDR3 protein is CASTTGTASNQPQHF. The DNA of the CDR3 is TGCGCCAGCACCACCGGGACAGCTAGCAATCAGCCCCAGCATTTT.

The chain joins TRBV9 to TRBJ1-1; 10 nucleotides match TRBD1. CDR1 and CDR2 (germline): SGDLS, YYNGEE. The V segment lost 4 bases and the J segment 4 bases; nucleotides outside the gene matches: 7. There are 15 residues in the CDR3. This CDR3 is CASSPRQGAGTEAFF. CDR3 DNA: TGTGCCAGCAGCCCACGACAGGGGGCGGGCACTGAAGCTTTCTTT.

This sequence joins TRBV4-1 and TRBJ2-5; the match to TRBD1 covers 10 bases. CDR3 length: 15 residues. V was pared by 0 bases and J by 5 bases, with 3 bases of the junction left unmatched. Germline values: CDR1 MGHRA, CDR2 YSYEKL. CDR3 nucleotides: TGCGCCAGCAGCCAAGAACGGACAGGGGGGGAGACCCAGTACTTC. Its translation is CASSQERTGGETQYF.

The chain uses TRBV3-1 (or the pseudogene TRBV3-2) and TRBJ1-2; weak D call: TRBD1 (5 bases). This CDR3 has 12 residues. Per the germline V gene, CDR1 is LGHDT and CDR2 is YNNKEL (reference sequence). Trimming pared 1 base from V and 7 bases from J, leaving 7 bases between. As DNA, the CDR3 is TGTGCCAGCAGCCAAGGGGGCATTGGCTACACCTTC. This gives the protein CASSQGGIGYTF.

The chain combines TRBV6-5 with TRBJ2-7; D ambiguous. Germline assignment: CDR1 MNHEY and CDR2 SVGAGI. Trimming shortened V by 6 bases and J by 0 bases, and 6 bases separated the two germline ends. The CDR3 loop spans 12 amino acids. CDR3 coding DNA: TGTGCCAGCAGCCGTTCCTCCTACGAGCAGTACGTC. As protein: CASSRSSYEQYV.

The rearrangement links TRBV2 to TRBJ2-5; 9 bases map to TRBD1. This CDR3 contains 13 residues. The trim removed 7 bases at V and 5 bases at J, leaving 5 bases unmatched. CDR1 and CDR2 (germline): SNHLY, FYNNEI. The CDR3 nucleotides are TGTGCCAGCATCACGACAGGGGGGGAGACCCAGTACTTC. It translates to CASITTGGETQYF.

The CDR3 loop is CASSYSLQRSDTQYF. CDR3 bases: TGTGCCAGCAGTTACTCGCTCCAGAGGTCAGATACGCAGTATTTT. The chain recombines TRBV6-5 with TRBJ2-3; D gene ambiguous. The CDR3 runs to 15 residues. Trimming stripped 0 bases from V and 4 bases from J, with 11 bases between. Germline CDR1 reads MNHEY; CDR2 reads SVGAGI.

This chain connects TRBV18 to TRBJ1-1; D not resolved. CDR3 length equals 14 residues. CDR1 KGHSH and CDR2 LQKENI come from the germline V gene. V was cut by 3 bases and J by 4 bases, with 12 bases left in between. The CDR3 reads CASSPGQSSTEAFF. For the CDR3, the DNA is TGTGCCAGCTCACCTGGCCAGAGTTCCACTGAAGCTTTCTTT.

This sequence joins TRBV5-1 and TRBJ1-1, with D perhaps TRBD1 (5 bases). Trimming took off 3 bases at V and 1 base at J, with 10 bases between the two ends. The CDR3 runs to 14 residues. Germline V gene data show CDR1 as SGHRS and CDR2 as YFSETQ. CDR3 nucleotides: TGCGCCAGCAGCTCGGGACGGGCGAACACTGAAGCTTTCTTT. Encoded protein: CASSSGRANTEAFF.

The gene calls are TRBV19 and TRBJ1-6, with D maybe TRBD1 (6 bases). The germline V and J ends were trimmed by 4 bases and 10 bases, with 14 bases remaining between them. Germline V lookup: CDR1 LNHDA, CDR2 SQIVND (reference sequence). The CDR3 runs 14 residues. The CDR3: CASSTAGVGSPLHF. CDR3 in DNA: TGTGCCAGTAGTACTGCAGGGGTAGGATCACCCCTCCACTTT. The variable domain in full, completed from reference TRBV19 and TRBJ1-6, reads DGGITQSPKYLFRKEGQNVTLSCEQNLNHDAMYWYRQDPGQGLRLIYYSQIVNDFQKGDIAEGYSVSREKKESFPLTVTSAQKNPTAFYLCASSTAGVGSPLHFGNGTRLTVT.

The rearrangement uses TRBV12-3 or TRBV12-4 and TRBJ2-2, with unresolved D. Deletions cut 8 bases from V and 7 bases from J, with 8 bases between. The CDR3 is 11 residues long. Written as DNA, the CDR3 is TGTGCCAGCTGGGTGAACGGGGAGCTGTTTTTT. Encoded protein: CASWVNGELFF.

This clone was observed a single time. The chain is built from TRBV14 and TRBJ2-3; D may be TRBD1 or TRBD2 (5 bases each). Germline V lookup: CDR1 SGHDN, CDR2 FVKESK. There are 16 residues in the CDR3. V lost 4 bases, J lost 6 bases, and 20 bases lay in between. CDR3 nucleotide sequence: TGTGCCAGCAGCCGTTACGGGACGTCTTTTGGGGATACGCAGTATTTT. This gives the protein CASSRYGTSFGDTQYF.

V gene TRBV6-4 combines with J gene TRBJ2-2; D possibly corresponds to TRBD2 (7 bases). With 6 bases removed from V and 5 bases from J, the gap between germline ends came to 19 bases. Germline V lookup: CDR1 MRHNA, CDR2 SNTAGT. The CDR3 loop spans 16 amino acids. The CDR3 loop reads CASSRLGGADTGELFF. The CDR3 bases are TGTGCCAGCAGCCGACTGGGGGGGGCGGATACCGGGGAGCTGTTTTTT.

The chain couples TRBV5-8 to TRBJ1-6, with D uncertain. Per the germline V gene, CDR1 is SGHTS and CDR2 is YDEGEE. This CDR3 contains 12 residues. V was trimmed by 2 bases and J by 8 bases, leaving 5 bases between them. The CDR3 nucleotides are TGTGCCAGCAGCTTACAGTATTCACCCCTCCACTTT. Translation: CASSLQYSPLHF.

The rearrangement links TRBV25-1 to TRBJ2-2; a possible D gene is TRBD1 (5 bases). V lost 4 bases, J lost 3 bases, and 12 bases lay in between. In germline, CDR1 is MGHDK, CDR2 SYGVNS. The CDR3 has 15 amino acids. Here the CDR3 reads CASSARVADTGELFF. In nucleotides, the CDR3 is TGTGCCAGCAGTGCCAGGGTGGCTGACACCGGGGAGCTGTTTTTT.

The chain has TRBV7-8 and TRBJ1-1; D is unclear. Germline V gives CDR1 SGHVS, CDR2 FQNEAQ. Trimming took 0 bases from V and 5 from J, leaving 10 bases between them. The CDR3 is made up of 14 amino acids. This CDR3 is CASSLAAPGTEAFF. CDR3 nucleotides: TGTGCCAGCAGCTTAGCGGCCCCGGGGACTGAAGCTTTCTTT.